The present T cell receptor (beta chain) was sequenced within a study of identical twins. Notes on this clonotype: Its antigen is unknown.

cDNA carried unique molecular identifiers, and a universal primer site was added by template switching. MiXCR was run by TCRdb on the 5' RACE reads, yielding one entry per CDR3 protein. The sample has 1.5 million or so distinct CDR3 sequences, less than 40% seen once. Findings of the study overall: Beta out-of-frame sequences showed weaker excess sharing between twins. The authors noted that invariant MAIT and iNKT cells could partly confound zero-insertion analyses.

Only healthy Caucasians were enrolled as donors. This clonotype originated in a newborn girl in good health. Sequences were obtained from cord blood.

CDR3 in amino acids: CASSPLDEAGTQYF. DNA for the CDR3: TGTGCCAGCTCACCACTTGATGAGGCAGGGACCCAGTACTTC. The rearrangement uses TRBV18 and TRBJ2-5; D remains unclear. Trimming stripped 1 base from V and 7 bases from J, with 13 bases between. The length of the CDR3 is 14 residues. CDR1 KGHSH and CDR2 LQKENI come from the germline V gene.